This T cell receptor (beta chain) is drawn from a study of T cell repertoires in cytomegalovirus infection (dated by TCRdb to between 2019 and 2020). At the level of the whole study: Donor HLA type was relevant to the analysis, as public TCR beta signatures indicated carriage of CMV infection together with the matching HLA type. The paper as a whole reports these results and caveats: In the ex vivo response, HLA-C-restricted CMV-specific TCR beta clonotypes were dominant, and in two of eight donors the single most frequent clonotype came from this HLA-C-restricted group. Cumulative frequency of public TCR beta family members discriminated carriers of CMV infection plus the relevant HLA type in this cohort and an independent roughly 320-donor cohort.

This clonotype was detected ten times or more. Its antigen remains unidentified. No clone much larger than this one lies a single base away; base qualities are absent. Looking up the germline V gene yields CDR1 LGHNT and CDR2 FRNRAP. V has 5 bases trimmed and J has 6 bases trimmed; junction bases matching no gene number 10. Including the terminal cysteine and phenylalanine, the CDR3 comprises 16 residues. The kept DNA is CDR3 alone, 48 bases in frame from the first base. This sample was sequenced with an Illumina HiSeq 1500. The public reads were quality trimmed at Q25 with fastp and then assembled into clones with MiXCR by TCRdb, keeping productive beta chains. Rows matching on CDR3 protein sequence are summarized as one entry with the most common DNA and genes. Across this sample there are some 280,000 distinct CDR3 sequences, with roughly 13% seen only once. 8.8% of the sample lies in the top ten.

This receptor was taken from a human donor in good health (CMV status not recorded). Some clones in this sample may be carry-over from other donors' samples. The sequencing sample was made of PBMCs. Rearrangement joined TRBV12-5 to TRBJ1-5; TRBD1 aligns with 10 central bases. The bases read TGTGCTAGTGGTCAGGGGACAGGGGAGGGGGGTCAGCCCCAGCATTTT. Its product reads: CASGQGTGEGGQPQHF.